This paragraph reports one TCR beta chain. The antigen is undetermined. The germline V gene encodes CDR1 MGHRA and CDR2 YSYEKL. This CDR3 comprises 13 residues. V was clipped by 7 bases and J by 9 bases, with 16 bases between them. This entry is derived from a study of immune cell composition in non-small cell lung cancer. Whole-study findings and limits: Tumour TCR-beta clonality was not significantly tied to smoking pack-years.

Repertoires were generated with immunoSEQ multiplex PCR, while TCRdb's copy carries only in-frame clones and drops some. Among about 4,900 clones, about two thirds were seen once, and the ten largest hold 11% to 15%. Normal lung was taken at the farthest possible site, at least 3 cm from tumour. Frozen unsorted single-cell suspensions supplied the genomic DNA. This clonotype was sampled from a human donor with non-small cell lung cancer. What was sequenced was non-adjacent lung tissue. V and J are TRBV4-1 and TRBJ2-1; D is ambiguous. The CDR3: CASTPRIGSEQFF. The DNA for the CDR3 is TGCGCCAGCACCCCAAGAATTGGCAGTGAGCAGTTCTTC.